What follows are 7 T cell receptor beta chains derived from one specimen sequenced in a study of early stage breast cancer tumors. Generated by immunoSEQ multiplex PCR, the TCRdb table keeps only in-frame clones and is missing some. The top ten hold about a quarter of the sample, which has some 19,000 clones, about three quarters seen once. The sample comprised blood. These receptors originate from a person aged 60 to 70 with breast cancer.

The V call is TRBV6-5, the J call TRBJ2-3; the D is unclear. Germline-derived CDR1 and CDR2 are MNHEY and SVGAGI. The CDR3 covers 12 residues. The germline V and J ends were trimmed by 6 bases and 0 bases, with 4 bases remaining between them. In DNA form, the CDR3 reads TGTGCCAGCAGGGACAGCACAGATACGCAGTATTTT. This encodes CASRDSTDTQYF.

This clone was observed a single time. This sequence joins TRBV6-6 and TRBJ2-5; 8 bases are a match to TRBD2. Germline V gene sequence: CDR1 MNHNY, CDR2 SVGAGI (reference sequence). The CDR3 contains 12 residues. With 6 bases clipped from V and 5 bases from J, the junction kept 2 bases outside the gene matches. The CDR3 protein is CASSPGGETQYF. CDR3 nucleotides: TGTGCCAGCAGCCCGGGGGGGGAGACCCAGTACTTC.

The chain couples TRBV25-1 to TRBJ2-5, with 11 positions matching TRBD2. Per germline, CDR1 MGHDK and CDR2 SYGVNS. The V gene end was trimmed by 3 bases and the J gene end by 7 bases; junction bases not matched to a gene: 10. The CDR3 runs 16 residues. CDR3 nucleotide sequence: TGTGCCAGCAGTGACCCCACTAGCGGGAGTATCGGGACCCAGTACTTC. The encoded protein is CASSDPTSGSIGTQYF.

The gene calls are TRBV7-2 and TRBJ1-5; 8 nucleotides line up with TRBD1. V lost 7 bases to trimming and J lost 6 bases; unmatched junction nucleotides: 8. The CDR3 contains 14 residues. The V gene's germline CDR1 is SGHTA and CDR2 FQGNSA. The CDR3 loop is CASTQTGVFQPQHF. The CDR3 nucleotides read TGTGCCAGCACTCAGACAGGGGTTTTTCAGCCCCAGCATTTT.

V usage is TRBV4-1 and J usage is TRBJ2-1, with 7 bases matching TRBD2. CDR3 length equals 13 residues. Losses at the gene ends were 4 bases for V and 12 bases for J; bases not matched to a gene: 9. CDR1 MGHRA and CDR2 YSYEKL come from the germline V gene. CDR3 region: CASSPTGLVGQFF. As DNA, the CDR3 is TGCGCCAGCAGCCCCACCGGACTAGTTGGGCAGTTCTTC.

This clone came up once. The chain links TRBV7-9 to TRBJ1-3; tentative D call: TRBD1 (5 bases). Germline loops: CDR1 SEHNR, CDR2 FQNEAQ (reference sequence). The CDR3 sequence is 16 residues long. V was clipped by 4 bases and J by 0 bases, with 13 bases between them. The CDR3 bases are TGTGCCAGCAGCTCCCCGGGACCCAGCTCTGGAAACACCATATATTTT. It is translated as CASSSPGPSSGNTIYF.

This chain uses TRBV7-2 with TRBJ2-2; D is undetermined. Per germline, CDR1 SGHTA and CDR2 FQGNSA. The CDR3 is 16 amino acids. V lost 2 bases and J lost 3, with 13 bases in between. The CDR3 region is CASSLYFFQDTGELFF. The CDR3, as DNA: TGTGCCAGCAGCTTATACTTCTTTCAGGACACCGGGGAGCTGTTTTTT.